This passage covers 32 T cell receptor beta chains from one sample sequenced in a study of T cells in localized non-small cell lung cancer. Method: immunoSEQ multiplex PCR; TCRdb's copy keeps in-frame clones and lacks some. The data hold about 15,000 clones, with roughly four fifths observed a single time. The sequenced sample was peripheral blood, obtained before any cancer treatment. These receptor sequences come from a female donor older than 55 with stage I squamous cell lung carcinoma.

The gene calls are TRBV27 and TRBJ1-6, with no clear D. Germline-derived CDR1 and CDR2 are MNHEY and SMNVEV (reference sequence). This CDR3 region has 15 residues. Trimming pared 6 bases from V and 2 bases from J, leaving 11 bases between. The CDR3 spells CASRGWDTYNSPLHF. In DNA form, the CDR3 reads TGTGCCAGCAGGGGATGGGATACCTATAATTCACCCCTCCACTTT.

The chain employs TRBV7-2 and TRBJ1-1; 10 bases map to TRBD1. V shed 1 base, J shed 11 bases, and the junction held 7 bases outside the gene matches. The germline V gene encodes CDR1 SGHTA and CDR2 FQGNSA. CDR3 length: 14 residues. The CDR3 region has the DNA TGTGCCAGCAGCTTAGGACAGGGGGCGTTGAATGCTTTCTTT. Translated: CASSLGQGALNAFF.

The chain combines TRBV15 with TRBJ2-1; D could derive from TRBD1 or TRBD2 (6 bases each). The CDR3 is 16 residues long. The V and J ends lost 3 bases and 8 bases respectively, with 20 bases between them. CDR1 and CDR2 (germline): LNHNV, YYDKDF (reference sequence). In DNA, the CDR3 is TGTGCCACCAGCAGTCGCCGACCCGGGGGCGGGTATGAGCAGTTCTTC. Translated: CATSSRRPGGGYEQFF. Variable domain in full (rest from reference TRBV15 and TRBJ2-1): DAMVIQNPRYQVTQFGKPVTLSCSQTLNHNVMYWYQQKSSQAPKLLFHYYDKDFNNEADTPDNFQSRRPNTSFCFLDIRSPGLGDTAMYLCATSSRRPGGGYEQFFGPGTRLTVL.

The CDR3 region is CASSQAVAGTGRLTLHF. In nucleotides, the CDR3 is TGCGCCAGCAGCCAAGCCGTCGCCGGGACAGGAAGACTGACCCTCCACTTT. The chain employs TRBV4-3 and TRBJ1-6, with 8 bases identical to TRBD1. The CDR3 extends over 17 amino acids. Per the germline V gene, CDR1 is LGHNA and CDR2 is YSLEER. Trimming took 1 base from V and 14 from J; bases not matched to a gene: 16.

Only a few counts were recorded for this clone. The rearrangement joins TRBV7-9 to TRBJ1-5; 7 positions match TRBD1. The CDR3 has 14 amino acids. The V gene end was trimmed by 5 bases and the J gene end by 10 bases; junction bases not matched to a gene: 11. The germline CDR1 and CDR2 sequences are SEHNR and FQNEAQ (reference sequence). The CDR3 DNA reads TGTGCCAGCAGCCTGGGCAGGGGGTTGGAACCCCAGCATTTT. This gives the protein CASSLGRGLEPQHF.

V gene TRBV11-2 combines with J gene TRBJ2-3; 9 bases line up with TRBD1. After removal of 5 bases from V and 0 bases from J, the junction contained 6 bases not matched to a gene. From germline, CDR1 is SGHAT and CDR2 FQNNGV. The CDR3 length is 16 residues. CDR3 DNA: TGTGCCAGCAGCGTCGGGACAGGGCGGAGCACAGATACGCAGTATTTT. It yields the protein CASSVGTGRSTDTQYF.

The chain combines TRBV9 with TRBJ1-1; D unclear. V lost 2 bases to trimming and J lost 0 bases, with 8 bases between them. The germline gives CDR1 SGDLS, CDR2 YYNGEE. The CDR3 consists of 14 residues. DNA of the CDR3: TGTGCCAGCAGCGTCAGCCCAATGAACACTGAAGCTTTCTTT. It encodes CASSVSPMNTEAFF.

CDR3 region: CASRERENTEAFF. The CDR3 bases are TGTGCCAGCAGGGAAAGGGAGAACACTGAAGCTTTCTTT. The J gene is TRBJ1-1, the V gene TRBV6-1; D is unclear. Germline V lookup: CDR1 MNHNS, CDR2 SASEGT. This CDR3 region has 13 residues. Trimming cost V 6 bases and J 1 base, with 9 bases left between them.

This clone was counted a single time. This chain uses TRBV11-2 with TRBJ2-5; TRBD2 matches at 9 bases. The CDR3 contains 16 residues. Unmatched junction bases numbered 8, after V lost 1 base and J lost 5 bases. The V gene's germline CDR1 is SGHAT and CDR2 FQNNGV. CDR3 residues: CASSLGGLATGETQYF. DNA of the CDR3: TGTGCCAGCAGCTTAGGTGGACTAGCGACGGGGGAGACCCAGTACTTC.

This rearrangement joins TRBV2 to TRBJ2-3, with D unclear. Germline CDR1 is SNHLY and CDR2 is FYNNEI. V lost 7 bases to trimming and J lost 0 bases, with 14 bases between them. This CDR3 has 15 amino acids. CDR3 residues: CASIPGPSSTDTQYF. The CDR3 bases are TGTGCCAGCATCCCTGGGCCCTCTAGCACAGATACGCAGTATTTT.

V and J are TRBV19 and TRBJ2-3, with a weak D call TRBD2 (7 bases). Per the germline V gene, CDR1 is LNHDA and CDR2 is SQIVND (reference sequence). V was cut by 4 bases and J by 3 bases, with 14 bases left in between. The CDR3 has 15 amino acids. The DNA for the CDR3 is TGTGCCAGTAGTAATCCGGGGGGCATAACAGATACGCAGTATTTT. It encodes CASSNPGGITDTQYF.

This clone has a handful of counts. The rearrangement uses TRBV11-2 and TRBJ2-5, with 8 positions matching TRBD2. The CDR3 extends over 14 amino acids. Trimming took 5 bases from V and 2 from J; bases not matched to a gene: 4. Per germline, CDR1 SGHAT and CDR2 FQNNGV. The CDR3 is CASSAGLDQETQYF. The CDR3 bases are TGTGCCAGCAGCGCGGGACTAGATCAAGAGACCCAGTACTTC.

The genes are TRBV5-1 and TRBJ1-4; TRBD1 might be the D (5 bases). CDR1 and CDR2 (germline): SGHRS, YFSETQ. The CDR3 length is 16 residues. V dropped 4 bases and J dropped 8 bases, with 21 bases sitting between them. The CDR3 bases are TGCGCCAGCAGCCCGGGGGGACTCCCGGGGAGAGAAAAACTGTTTTTT. As protein: CASSPGGLPGREKLFF.

The rearrangement uses TRBV9 and TRBJ2-3; D unclear. Germline lookup yields CDR1 SGDLS and CDR2 YYNGEE. The length of the CDR3 is 14 residues. V lost 3 bases to trimming and J lost 1 base, with 9 bases between them. CDR3 DNA sequence: TGTGCCAGCAGCGACCGTCTCGGCACAGATACGCAGTATTTT. Its translation: CASSDRLGTDTQYF.

The CDR3 reads CASRWDQETQYF. The CDR3 nucleotides are TGTGCCAGCAGGTGGGACCAAGAGACCCAGTACTTC. The chain has TRBV5-4 and TRBJ2-5; D is unresolved. This CDR3 region has 12 residues. Per germline, CDR1 SGHNT and CDR2 YYREEE (reference sequence). V was pared by 5 bases and J by 0 bases, with 5 bases between. Supplemented by reference TRBV5-4 and TRBJ2-5, the full variable domain reads ETGVTQSPTHLIKTRGQQVTLRCSSQSGHNTVSWYQQALGQGPQFIFQYYREEENGRGNFPPRFSGLQFPNYSSELNVNALELDDSALYLCASRWDQETQYFGPGTRLLVL.

J is TRBJ2-3 and V is TRBV27, with D maybe TRBD1 (5 bases). V was cut by 2 bases and J by 0 bases, with 9 bases left in between. Germline V gene sequence: CDR1 MNHEY, CDR2 SMNVEV (reference sequence). The CDR3 loop spans 15 amino acids. This chain's CDR3 is CASSLEGASTDTQYF. The CDR3, as DNA: TGTGCCAGCAGTTTAGAAGGGGCGAGCACAGATACGCAGTATTTT.

This chain connects TRBV10-1 to TRBJ1-5; possibly TRBD1 for D (5 bases). The ends were cut back, 0 bases at V and 0 bases at J, with 18 bases in the middle. The CDR3 sequence is 19 residues long. Germline CDR1 WNHNN, CDR2 SYGVQD (reference sequence). Here the CDR3 DNA reads TGCGCCAGCAGTGAGTCGGCAGGCTATGGGGCCTTTAGCAATCAGCCCCAGCATTTT. As protein: CASSESAGYGAFSNQPQHF.

This clone was detected only once. The chain is built from TRBV9 and TRBJ1-1; D remains unclear. Trimming stripped 4 bases from V and 1 base from J, with 11 bases between. Per germline, CDR1 SGDLS and CDR2 YYNGEE. The CDR3 loop spans 14 amino acids. The CDR3 bases are TGTGCCAGCAGCCCAAGCGGGTCGAACACTGAAGCTTTCTTT. Translated: CASSPSGSNTEAFF.

V gene TRBV10-3 combines with J gene TRBJ1-1, with 11 bases that match TRBD1. Germline V CDR1 and CDR2: ENHRY, SYGVKD. Germline trimming cut 2 bases from V and 1 base from J; bases unmatched to any gene: 12. The CDR3 covers 19 residues. This CDR3 reads CAISEGQGAAGRTNTEAFF. The CDR3, as DNA: TGTGCCATCAGTGAGGGACAGGGGGCCGCGGGGAGGACGAACACTGAAGCTTTCTTT.

This clone is classed as medium-sized. In DNA form, the CDR3 reads TGTGCCAGCAGCTCGGATGACAGGGGGCCGAACACCGGGGAGCTGTTTTTT. Its protein is CASSSDDRGPNTGELFF. J is TRBJ2-2 and V is TRBV5-4; 10 bases are a match to TRBD1. V lost 3 bases to trimming and J lost 0 bases; unmatched junction nucleotides: 5. Germline V CDR1 and CDR2: SGHNT, YYREEE (reference sequence). The CDR3 length is 17 residues.

The chain has TRBV30 and TRBJ1-5, with D maybe TRBD1 (6 bases). From germline, CDR1 is GTSNPN and CDR2 SVGIG (reference sequence). The CDR3 is 13 residues long. Trimming took off 3 bases at V and 6 bases at J, with 12 bases between the two ends. CDR3 region: CAWRGQFGQPQHF. For the CDR3, the DNA is TGTGCCTGGAGAGGACAGTTCGGTCAGCCCCAGCATTTT.

This clone was observed once. V is TRBV7-9 and J is TRBJ1-1, with D unresolved. The CDR3 is 13 amino acids. CDR1 and CDR2 from the germline V gene are SEHNR and FQNEAQ (reference sequence). V was clipped by 2 bases and J by 6 bases, with 10 bases between them. This CDR3 reads CASSLWGRAEAFF. The CDR3 DNA is TGTGCCAGCAGCTTATGGGGAAGGGCTGAAGCTTTCTTT. The whole variable domain, filled in from reference TRBV7-9 and TRBJ1-1, reads DTGVSQNPRHKITKRGQNVTFRCDPISEHNRLYWYRQTLGQGPEFLTYFQNEAQLEKSRLLSDRFSAERPKGSFSTLEIQRTEQGDSAMYLCASSLWGRAEAFFGQGTRLTVV.

The chain has TRBV7-8 and TRBJ1-5, with unresolved D. V lost 4 bases to trimming and J lost 3 bases, with 16 bases between them. CDR3 length equals 16 residues. Per the germline V gene, CDR1 is SGHVS and CDR2 is FQNEAQ. The CDR3 spells CASSSRRLIPNQPQHF. The CDR3 DNA reads as TGTGCCAGCAGCTCCCGGCGGCTAATCCCCAATCAGCCCCAGCATTTT.

This clone came up a few times. This chain links TRBV4-3 with TRBJ1-5; D uncertain. Germline V CDR1 and CDR2: LGHNA, YSLEER. Trimming cost V 0 bases and J 5 bases, with 5 bases left between them. The CDR3 loop spans 13 amino acids. In DNA form, the CDR3 reads TGCGCCAGCAGCCAAGATTGGTATCAGCCCCAGCATTTT. Translation gives CASSQDWYQPQHF.

The chain carries TRBV30 and TRBJ2-5, with D possibly TRBD1 on 6 matching bases. The CDR3 totals 13 residues. Germline CDR1 GTSNPN, CDR2 SVGIG (reference sequence). The ends were cut back, 8 bases at V and 6 bases at J, with 19 bases in the middle. The CDR3 sequence is CAGQQGRGKTQYF. CDR3 bases: TGTGCCGGACAGCAGGGTCGGGGAAAGACCCAGTACTTC. Supplemented by reference TRBV30 and TRBJ2-5, the full variable domain reads SQTIHQWPATLVQPVGSPLSLECTVEGTSNPNLYWYRQAAGRGLQLLFYSVGIGQISSEVPQNLSASRPQDRQFILSSKKLLLSDSGFYLCAGQQGRGKTQYFGPGTRLLVL.

V is TRBV4-1 and J is TRBJ2-3; 8 positions match TRBD2. The CDR3 is 14 residues long. The germline gives CDR1 MGHRA, CDR2 YSYEKL. V shed 6 bases, J shed 1 base, and the junction held 3 bases outside the gene matches. CDR3 DNA sequence: TGCGCCAGCAGGACTAGCGTCGGCACAGATACGCAGTATTTT. Protein: CASRTSVGTDTQYF.

V and J are TRBV2 and TRBJ2-5; 10 bases agree with TRBD2. The CDR3 totals 20 residues. Per germline, CDR1 SNHLY and CDR2 FYNNEI. Unmatched junction bases numbered 23, after V lost 5 bases and J lost 5 bases. In nucleotides, the CDR3 is TGTGCCAGCAGTAGGGTTGGAGGGCAGCGGGGGGGCCTTCGGCACGAGACCCAGTACTTC. Protein product: CASSRVGGQRGGLRHETQYF.

As DNA, the CDR3 is TGTGCCAGCAGCTTCCGTCGGAGAGCGGGTGCCCTAGGCACCGGGGAGCTGTTTTTT. It yields the protein CASSFRRRAGALGTGELFF. The chain is built from TRBV7-2 and TRBJ2-2; a weak D match, TRBD2 (6 bases). V was clipped by 3 bases and J by 4 bases, with 24 bases between them. The CDR3 runs 19 residues. Looked up from germline, CDR1 is SGHTA and CDR2 is FQGNSA. Together with reference TRBV7-2 and TRBJ2-2, the CDR3 gives the full variable domain: GAGVSQSPSNKVTEKGKDVELRCDPISGHTALYWYRQSLGQGLEFLIYFQGNSAPDKSGLPSDRFSAERTGGSVSTLTIQRTQQEDSAVYLCASSFRRRAGALGTGELFFGEGSRLTVL.

The CDR3: CASSSLETASYGYTF. Here the CDR3 DNA reads TGTGCCAGCAGCTCCCTCGAGACCGCGAGCTATGGCTACACCTTC. This chain links TRBV6-1 with TRBJ1-2; D gene uncertain. In germline, CDR1 is MNHNS, CDR2 SASEGT. The CDR3 extends over 15 amino acids. Trimming pared 6 bases from V and 4 bases from J, leaving 18 bases between.

The rearrangement uses TRBV7-2 and TRBJ2-4, with D perhaps matching TRBD1 or TRBD2 (6 bases each). V lost 1 base and J lost 7, with 11 bases in between. The CDR3 contains 14 residues. CDR1 is SGHTA, CDR2 FQGNSA, per germline. CDR3 protein: CASSLGGARNIQYF. The CDR3 DNA follows: TGTGCCAGCAGCTTAGGGGGGGCGAGGAACATTCAGTACTTC. The full variable domain, completed using reference TRBV7-2 and TRBJ2-4, is GAGVSQSPSNKVTEKGKDVELRCDPISGHTALYWYRQSLGQGLEFLIYFQGNSAPDKSGLPSDRFSAERTGGSVSTLTIQRTQQEDSAVYLCASSLGGARNIQYFGAGTRLSVL.

V gene TRBV19 combines with J gene TRBJ2-7; D unclear. V was cut by 0 bases and J by 5 bases, with 14 bases left in between. The CDR3 spans 15 residues. Germline values: CDR1 LNHDA, CDR2 SQIVND (reference sequence). In DNA form, the CDR3 reads TGTGCCAGTAGTATAGATTCTTCGTTCAAGGACGAGCAGTACTTC. As protein: CASSIDSSFKDEQYF.

In nucleotides, the CDR3 is TGTGCCAGCAGCGAGGCAGGTAGCAATCAGCCCCAGCATTTT. Translating it yields CASSEAGSNQPQHF. J is TRBJ1-5 and V is TRBV7-9; D uncertain. The V and J ends lost 5 bases and 0 bases respectively, with 8 bases between them. This CDR3 has 14 amino acids. Germline V lookup: CDR1 SEHNR, CDR2 FQNEAQ (reference sequence). The full variable domain, rest sourced from reference TRBV7-9 and TRBJ1-5, is DTGVSQNPRHKITKRGQNVTFRCDPISEHNRLYWYRQTLGQGPEFLTYFQNEAQLEKSRLLSDRFSAERPKGSFSTLEIQRTEQGDSAMYLCASSEAGSNQPQHFGDGTRLSIL.